This T cell receptor (beta chain) originates from a study of cytomegalovirus exposure and HLA in healthy donors. Method: immunoSEQ multiplex PCR; TCRdb's copy keeps in-frame clones and lacks some. The table shows tens of thousands of clones, with 95% to 96% occurring only once. About this clone: As yet, its antigen is unknown.

V shed 5 bases and J shed 7 bases, with 9 bases lying between them. The CDR3 is 11 residues long. The V gene's germline CDR1 is SGHVS and CDR2 FQNEAQ. Study outcomes and limitations: Rarity marked most TCR sequences, yet some public TCRs occurred in many donors. It was reported that the classifier diagnosed cytomegalovirus status with high specificity and sensitivity in both the original and validation cohorts. Specific recognition of CMV antigens was confirmed in vitro for a few chains (all CMV-associated).

The sequenced material came from PBMCs. The chain is built from TRBV7-8 and TRBJ2-7; TRBD2 might be the D (6 bases). The source of this sequence is a young woman in good health and CMV-seropositive. The DNA of the CDR3 is TGTGCCAGCAGCGCGGAGGGGGAGCAGTACTTC. Residues: CASSAEGEQYF.